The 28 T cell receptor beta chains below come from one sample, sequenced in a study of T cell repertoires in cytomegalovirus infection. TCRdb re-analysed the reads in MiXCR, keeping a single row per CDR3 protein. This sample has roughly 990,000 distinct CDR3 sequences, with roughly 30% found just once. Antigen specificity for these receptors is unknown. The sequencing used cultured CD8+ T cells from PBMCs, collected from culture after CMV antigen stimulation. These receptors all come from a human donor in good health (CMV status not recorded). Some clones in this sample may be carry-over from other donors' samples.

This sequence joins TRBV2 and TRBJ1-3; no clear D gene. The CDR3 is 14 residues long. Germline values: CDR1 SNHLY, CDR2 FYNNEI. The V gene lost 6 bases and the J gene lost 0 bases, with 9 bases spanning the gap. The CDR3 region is CASRGRSSGNTIYF. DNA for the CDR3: TGTGCCAGCAGGGGGAGGAGCTCTGGAAACACCATATATTTT.

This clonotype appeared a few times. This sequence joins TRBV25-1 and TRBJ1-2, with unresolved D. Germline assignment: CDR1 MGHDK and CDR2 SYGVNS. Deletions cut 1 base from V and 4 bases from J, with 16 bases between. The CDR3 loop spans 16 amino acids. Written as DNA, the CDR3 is TGTGCCAGCAGTGAATCCCAGGCATCGCCTATCTATGGCTACACCTTC. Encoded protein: CASSESQASPIYGYTF.

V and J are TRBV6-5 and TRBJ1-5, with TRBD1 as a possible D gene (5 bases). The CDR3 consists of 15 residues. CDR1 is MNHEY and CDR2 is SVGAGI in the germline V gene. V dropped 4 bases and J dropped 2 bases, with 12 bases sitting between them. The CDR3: CASSSQGDRNQPQHF. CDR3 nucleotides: TGTGCCAGCAGTTCTCAGGGAGATCGCAATCAGCCCCAGCATTTT.

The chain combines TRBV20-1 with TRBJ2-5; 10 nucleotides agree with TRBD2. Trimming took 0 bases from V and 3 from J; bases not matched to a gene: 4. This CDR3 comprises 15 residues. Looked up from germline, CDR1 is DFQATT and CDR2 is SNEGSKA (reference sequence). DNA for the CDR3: TGCAGTGCTAGAGAGATGGGGACTAGCGAAGAGACCCAGTACTTC. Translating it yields CSAREMGTSEETQYF.

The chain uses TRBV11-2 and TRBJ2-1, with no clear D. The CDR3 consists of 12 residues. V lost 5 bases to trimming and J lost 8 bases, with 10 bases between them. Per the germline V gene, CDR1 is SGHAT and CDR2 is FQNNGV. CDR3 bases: TGTGCCAGCAGCAAGGTCCCCCATGAGCAGTTCTTC. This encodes CASSKVPHEQFF.

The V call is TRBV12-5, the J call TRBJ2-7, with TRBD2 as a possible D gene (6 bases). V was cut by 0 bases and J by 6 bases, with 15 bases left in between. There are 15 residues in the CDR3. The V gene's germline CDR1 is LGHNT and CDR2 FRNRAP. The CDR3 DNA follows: TGTGCTAGTGGTTTGGTATGGGGTGGAGGGGTCGAGCAGTACGTC. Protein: CASGLVWGGGVEQYV.

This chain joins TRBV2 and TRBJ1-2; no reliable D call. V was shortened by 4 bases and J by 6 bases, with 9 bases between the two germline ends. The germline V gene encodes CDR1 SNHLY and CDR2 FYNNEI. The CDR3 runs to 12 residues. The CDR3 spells CASSAWVDGYTF. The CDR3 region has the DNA TGTGCCAGCAGTGCGTGGGTGGATGGCTACACCTTC.

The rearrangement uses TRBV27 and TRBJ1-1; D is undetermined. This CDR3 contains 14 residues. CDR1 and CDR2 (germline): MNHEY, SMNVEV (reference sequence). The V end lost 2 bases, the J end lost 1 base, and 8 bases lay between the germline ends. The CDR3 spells CASSLKLSNTEAFF. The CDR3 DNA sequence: TGTGCCAGCAGTTTAAAACTTTCGAACACTGAAGCTTTCTTT.

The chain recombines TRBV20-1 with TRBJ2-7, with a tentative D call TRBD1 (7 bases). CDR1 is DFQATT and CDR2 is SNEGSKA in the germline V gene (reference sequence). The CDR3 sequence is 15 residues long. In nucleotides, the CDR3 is TGCAGCGCCAAAGGGGGCGGGGACCCGGCCTACGAGCAGTACTTC. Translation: CSAKGGGDPAYEQYF.

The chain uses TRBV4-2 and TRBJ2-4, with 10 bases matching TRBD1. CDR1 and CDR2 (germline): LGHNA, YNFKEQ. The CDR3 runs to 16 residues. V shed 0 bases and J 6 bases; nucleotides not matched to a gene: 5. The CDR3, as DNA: TGTGCCAGCAGCCAAGATACGGGACAGGGGCTAAACATTCAGTACTTC. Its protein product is CASSQDTGQGLNIQYF.

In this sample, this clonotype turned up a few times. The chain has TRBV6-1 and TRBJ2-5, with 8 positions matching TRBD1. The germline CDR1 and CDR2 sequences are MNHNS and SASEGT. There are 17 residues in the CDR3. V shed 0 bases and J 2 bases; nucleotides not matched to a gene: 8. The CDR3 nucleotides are TGTGCCAGCAGTGAAGCCCCTGACAGGGGATTTCAAGAGACCCAGTACTTC. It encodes CASSEAPDRGFQETQYF.

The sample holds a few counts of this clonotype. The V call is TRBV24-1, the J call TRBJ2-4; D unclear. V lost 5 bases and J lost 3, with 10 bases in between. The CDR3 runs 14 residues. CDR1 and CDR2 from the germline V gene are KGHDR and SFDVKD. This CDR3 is CATSGDNYKNIQYF. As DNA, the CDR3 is TGTGCCACCAGTGGGGATAACTACAAAAACATTCAGTACTTC.

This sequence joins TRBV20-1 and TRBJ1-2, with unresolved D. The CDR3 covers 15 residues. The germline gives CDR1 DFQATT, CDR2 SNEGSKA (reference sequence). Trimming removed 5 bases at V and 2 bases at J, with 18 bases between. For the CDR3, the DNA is TGCAGTGCTGACCAGACCATTGGGATAAACTATGGCTACACCTTC. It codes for CSADQTIGINYGYTF.

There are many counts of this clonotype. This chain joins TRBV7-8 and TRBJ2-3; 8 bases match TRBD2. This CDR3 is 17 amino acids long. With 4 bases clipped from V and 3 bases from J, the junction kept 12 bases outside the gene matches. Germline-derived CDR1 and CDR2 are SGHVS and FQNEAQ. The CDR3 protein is CASSSLEAGEMTDTQYF. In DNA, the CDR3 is TGTGCCAGCAGCTCCCTGGAAGCGGGGGAAATGACAGATACGCAGTATTTT.

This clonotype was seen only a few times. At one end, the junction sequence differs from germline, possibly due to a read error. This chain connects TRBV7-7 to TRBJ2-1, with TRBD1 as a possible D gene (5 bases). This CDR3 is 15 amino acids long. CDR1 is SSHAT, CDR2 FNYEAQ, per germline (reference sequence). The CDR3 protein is CASSIRDSPYNEQFF. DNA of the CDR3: TGTGCTAGCAGCATCAGGGATAGCCCCTACAATGAGCAGTTCTTC.

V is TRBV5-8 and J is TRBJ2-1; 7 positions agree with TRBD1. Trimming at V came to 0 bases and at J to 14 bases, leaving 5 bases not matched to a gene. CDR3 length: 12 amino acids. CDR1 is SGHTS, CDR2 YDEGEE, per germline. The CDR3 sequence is CASSLGQGVKFF. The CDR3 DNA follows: TGTGCCAGCAGCTTGGGACAGGGCGTTAAGTTCTTC.

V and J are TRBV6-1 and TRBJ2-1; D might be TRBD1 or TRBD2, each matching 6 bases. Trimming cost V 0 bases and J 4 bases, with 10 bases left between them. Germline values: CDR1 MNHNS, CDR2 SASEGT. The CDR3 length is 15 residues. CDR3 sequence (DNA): TGTGCCAGCAGTGAAGCGGGGGGCTTTTACAATGAGCAGTTCTTC. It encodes CASSEAGGFYNEQFF.

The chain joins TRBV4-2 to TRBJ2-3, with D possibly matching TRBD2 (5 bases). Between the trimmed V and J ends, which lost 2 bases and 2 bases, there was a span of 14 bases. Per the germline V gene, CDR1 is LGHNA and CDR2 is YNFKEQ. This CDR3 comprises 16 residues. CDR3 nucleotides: TGTGCCAGCAGCCAAATTCTTCGGGGAGTCACAGATACGCAGTATTTT. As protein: CASSQILRGVTDTQYF.

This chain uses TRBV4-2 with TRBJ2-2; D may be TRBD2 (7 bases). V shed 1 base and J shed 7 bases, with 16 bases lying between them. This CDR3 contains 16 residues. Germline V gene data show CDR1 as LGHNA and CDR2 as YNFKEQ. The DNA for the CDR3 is TGTGCCAGCAGCCAAGGGAGGGGGGGTACCGACGGGGAGCTGTTTTTT. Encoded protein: CASSQGRGGTDGELFF.

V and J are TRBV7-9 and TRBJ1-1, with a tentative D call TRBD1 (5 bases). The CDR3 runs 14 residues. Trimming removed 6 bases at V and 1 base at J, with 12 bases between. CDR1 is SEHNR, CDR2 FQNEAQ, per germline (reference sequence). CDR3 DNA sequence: TGTGCCAGCAGGGAGCAGGGTAGGAACACTGAAGCTTTCTTT. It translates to CASREQGRNTEAFF.

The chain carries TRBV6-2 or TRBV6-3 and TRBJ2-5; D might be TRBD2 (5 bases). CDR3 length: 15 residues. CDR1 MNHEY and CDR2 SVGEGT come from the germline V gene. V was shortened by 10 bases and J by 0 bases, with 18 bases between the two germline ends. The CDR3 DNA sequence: TGTGCCATCCAGCCGGATGAGGACTACCAAGAGACCCAGTACTTC. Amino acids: CAIQPDEDYQETQYF.

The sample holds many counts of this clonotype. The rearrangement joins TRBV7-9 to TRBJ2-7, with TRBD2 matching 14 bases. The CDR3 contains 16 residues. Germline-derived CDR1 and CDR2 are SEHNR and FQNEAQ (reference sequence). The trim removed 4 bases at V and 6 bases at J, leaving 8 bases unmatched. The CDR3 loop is CASSWGLAGESPEQYF. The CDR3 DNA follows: TGTGCCAGCAGCTGGGGACTAGCGGGGGAGTCGCCCGAGCAGTACTTC.

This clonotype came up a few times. CDR3 coding DNA: TGTGCCAGCTCAGGACTAGCGGGGAACTCCTACGAGCAGTACTTC. It translates to CASSGLAGNSYEQYF. The rearrangement joins TRBV18 to TRBJ2-7; 12 bases map to TRBD2. The CDR3 runs 15 residues. V was pared by 5 bases and J by 0 bases, with 2 bases of the junction left unmatched. CDR1 is KGHSH and CDR2 is LQKENI in the germline V gene.

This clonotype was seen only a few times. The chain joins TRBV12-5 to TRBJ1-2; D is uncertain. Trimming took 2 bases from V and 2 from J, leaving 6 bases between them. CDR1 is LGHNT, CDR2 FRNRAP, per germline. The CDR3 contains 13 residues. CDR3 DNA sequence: TGTGCTAGTGGTTTGACGGAAAACTATGGCTACACCTTC. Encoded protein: CASGLTENYGYTF.

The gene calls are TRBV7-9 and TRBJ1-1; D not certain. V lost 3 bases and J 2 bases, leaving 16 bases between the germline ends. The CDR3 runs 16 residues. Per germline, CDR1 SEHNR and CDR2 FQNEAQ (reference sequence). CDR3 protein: CASSLGLSQLNTEAFF. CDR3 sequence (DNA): TGTGCCAGCAGCTTGGGTCTAAGTCAGCTAAACACTGAAGCTTTCTTT.

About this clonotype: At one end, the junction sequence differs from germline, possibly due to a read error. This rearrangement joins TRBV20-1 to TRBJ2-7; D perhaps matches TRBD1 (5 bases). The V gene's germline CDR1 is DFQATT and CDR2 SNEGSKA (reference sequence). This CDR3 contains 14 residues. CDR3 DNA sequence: TGCAGTGCCACAAAGCCACAGGATTCCTACGAGCAGAACTTC. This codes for CSATKPQDSYEQNF.

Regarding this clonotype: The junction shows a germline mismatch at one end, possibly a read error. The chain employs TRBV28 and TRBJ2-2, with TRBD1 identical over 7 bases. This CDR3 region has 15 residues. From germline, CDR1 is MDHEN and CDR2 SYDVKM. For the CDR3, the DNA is TGTGCCAGCAGCAAGTACAGGGGCTACACCGGGGATCTGTTTTTT. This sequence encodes CASSKYRGYTGDLFF.

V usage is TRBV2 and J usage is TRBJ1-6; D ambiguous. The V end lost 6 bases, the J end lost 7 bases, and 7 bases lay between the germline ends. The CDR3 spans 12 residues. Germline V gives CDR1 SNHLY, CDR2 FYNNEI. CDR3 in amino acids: CASRRKNSPLHF. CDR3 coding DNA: TGTGCCAGCAGGAGGAAGAATTCACCCCTCCACTTT.